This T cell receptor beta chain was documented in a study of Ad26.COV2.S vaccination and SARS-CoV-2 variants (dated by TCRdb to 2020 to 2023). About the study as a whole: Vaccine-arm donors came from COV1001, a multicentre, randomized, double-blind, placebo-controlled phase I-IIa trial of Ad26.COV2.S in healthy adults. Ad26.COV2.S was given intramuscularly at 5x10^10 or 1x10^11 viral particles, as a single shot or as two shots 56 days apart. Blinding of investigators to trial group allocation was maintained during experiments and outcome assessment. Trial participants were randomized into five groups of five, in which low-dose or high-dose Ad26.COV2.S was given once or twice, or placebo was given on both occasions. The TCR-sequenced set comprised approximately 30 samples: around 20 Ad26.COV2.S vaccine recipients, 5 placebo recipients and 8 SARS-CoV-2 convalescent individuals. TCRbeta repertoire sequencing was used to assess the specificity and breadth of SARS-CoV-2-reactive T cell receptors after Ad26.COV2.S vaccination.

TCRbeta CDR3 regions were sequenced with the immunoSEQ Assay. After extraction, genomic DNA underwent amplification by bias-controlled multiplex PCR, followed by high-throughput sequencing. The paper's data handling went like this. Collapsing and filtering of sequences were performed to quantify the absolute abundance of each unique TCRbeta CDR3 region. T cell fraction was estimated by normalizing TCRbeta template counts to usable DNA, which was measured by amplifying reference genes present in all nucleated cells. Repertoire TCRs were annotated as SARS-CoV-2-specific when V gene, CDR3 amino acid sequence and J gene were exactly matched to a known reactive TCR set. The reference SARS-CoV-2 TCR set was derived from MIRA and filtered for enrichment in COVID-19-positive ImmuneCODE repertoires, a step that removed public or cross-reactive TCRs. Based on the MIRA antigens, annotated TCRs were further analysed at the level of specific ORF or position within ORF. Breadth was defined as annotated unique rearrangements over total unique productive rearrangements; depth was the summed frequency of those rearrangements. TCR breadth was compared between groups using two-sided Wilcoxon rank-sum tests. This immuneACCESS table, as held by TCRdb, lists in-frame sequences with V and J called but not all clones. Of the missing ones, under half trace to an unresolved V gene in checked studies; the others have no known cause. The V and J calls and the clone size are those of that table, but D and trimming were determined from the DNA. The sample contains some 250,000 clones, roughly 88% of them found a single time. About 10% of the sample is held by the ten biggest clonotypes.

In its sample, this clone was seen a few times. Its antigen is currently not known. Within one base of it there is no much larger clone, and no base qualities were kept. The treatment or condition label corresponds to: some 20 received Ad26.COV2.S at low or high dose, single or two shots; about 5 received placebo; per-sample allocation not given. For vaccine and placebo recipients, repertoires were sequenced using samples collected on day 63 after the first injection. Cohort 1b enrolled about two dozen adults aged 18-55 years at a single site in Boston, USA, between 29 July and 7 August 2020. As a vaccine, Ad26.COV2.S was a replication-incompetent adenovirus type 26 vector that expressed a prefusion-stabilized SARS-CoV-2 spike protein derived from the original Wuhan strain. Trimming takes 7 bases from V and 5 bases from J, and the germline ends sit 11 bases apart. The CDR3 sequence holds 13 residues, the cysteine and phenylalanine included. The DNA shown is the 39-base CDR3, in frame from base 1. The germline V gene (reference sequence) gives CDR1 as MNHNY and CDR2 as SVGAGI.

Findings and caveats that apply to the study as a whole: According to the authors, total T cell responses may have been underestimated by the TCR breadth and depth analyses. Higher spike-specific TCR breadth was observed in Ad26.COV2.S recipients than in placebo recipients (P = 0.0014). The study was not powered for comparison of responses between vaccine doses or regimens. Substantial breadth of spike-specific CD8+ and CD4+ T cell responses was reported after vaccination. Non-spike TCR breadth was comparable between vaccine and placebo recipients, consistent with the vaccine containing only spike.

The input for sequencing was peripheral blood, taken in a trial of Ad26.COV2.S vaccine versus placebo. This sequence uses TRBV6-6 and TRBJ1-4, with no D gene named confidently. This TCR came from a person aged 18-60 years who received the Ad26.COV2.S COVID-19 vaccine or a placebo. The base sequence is TGTGCCAGCACCGGTAGCAGGAATGAAAAACTGTTTTTT. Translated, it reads CASTGSRNEKLFF.